This T cell receptor beta chain appears in the sequencing data of a study of T cells expressing NK-cell markers. For the study at large: In the group of eight sequenced donors, seven were HCMV-seropositive and one was seronegative.

Study-level points and caveats: A few donors showed these clonotypes also leading the CD3+CD56-NKG2C+ fraction.

Notes on this clonotype: Its matching antigen is unknown.

The CDR3 has 13 amino acids. The germline gives CDR1 SGHRS, CDR2 YFSETQ. TCRdb re-called the 5' RACE reads and shows each CDR3 protein once, DNA omitted. Its table lists approximately 460,000 distinct CDR3 sequences. This TCR was sampled from a woman aged 18-70 years in good health. The chain links TRBV5-1 to TRBJ2-5. The sequenced sample was blood T cells: a sorted CD56 or NKG2C T cell subset, CD4+ or CD8+ T cells, or bulk PBMC T cells (not recorded which). CDR3 sequence reads: CASSLVAPETQYF.